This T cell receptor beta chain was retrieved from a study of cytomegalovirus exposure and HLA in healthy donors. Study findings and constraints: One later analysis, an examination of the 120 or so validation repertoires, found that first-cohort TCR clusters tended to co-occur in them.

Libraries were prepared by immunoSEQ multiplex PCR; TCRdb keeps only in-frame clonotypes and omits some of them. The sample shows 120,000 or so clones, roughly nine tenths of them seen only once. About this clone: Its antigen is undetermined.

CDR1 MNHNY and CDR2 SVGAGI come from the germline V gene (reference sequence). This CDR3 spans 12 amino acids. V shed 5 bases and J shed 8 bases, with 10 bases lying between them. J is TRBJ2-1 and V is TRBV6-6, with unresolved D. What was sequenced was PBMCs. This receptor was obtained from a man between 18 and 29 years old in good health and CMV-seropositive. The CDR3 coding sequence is TGTGCCAGCAGTCCTGCCTATTATGAGCAGTTCTTC. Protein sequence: CASSPAYYEQFF.